Here is one TCR beta chain with its context. TCRdb fed the 5' RACE reads into MiXCR, producing one record per CDR3 protein. Here the sample spans around 240,000 distinct CDR3 sequences, about 10% being singletons. Trimming took 4 bases from V and 8 from J; bases not matched to a gene: 3. The CDR3 covers 13 residues. Germline assignment: CDR1 MDHEN and CDR2 SYDVKM. These data originate in a study of identical twins. The donor group consisted entirely of healthy Caucasians. This chain connects TRBV28 to TRBJ1-3; 9 bases agree with TRBD1. Material: memory T cells sorted from blood. The receptor was derived from a man aged 45-65 years in good health. The chain's CDR3 is CASSSGQGYTIYF. The CDR3 DNA reads TGTGCCAGCAGTTCGGGACAGGGATACACCATATATTTT.